This T cell receptor (beta chain) was profiled in a study of CD8 T cells in ankylosing spondylitis. V lost 2 bases to trimming and J lost 5 bases, with 9 bases between them. CDR3 size: 13 residues. Whole-study findings and limits: Ankylosing spondylitis blood appeared to carry a characteristic TCR beta motif of roughly 8 highly homologous variants. There was reportedly significant enrichment of clones that were disease-linked in matched ankylosing spondylitis synovial fluid. Certain motif variants had earlier been reported in reactive arthritis synovial fluid and blood.

Scientists made TCR beta libraries using quantitative 5'-RACE with molecular barcodes. TCRdb re-analysed the 5' RACE reads in MiXCR, keeping a single row per CDR3 protein. The data contain 200,000 to 250,000 distinct CDR3 sequences, 9.5% to 12% of them singletons. The sample holds many counts of this clonotype. The antigen remains unidentified. The sequence came from a male donor with ankylosing spondylitis or in good health (not recorded which). Sequencing input: blood, either unsorted or a sorted T cell fraction (not recorded which). The gene calls are TRBV12-3 or TRBV12-4 and TRBJ1-1; tentatively, D is TRBD1 (6 bases). The CDR3 is CASSLQGQTEAFF. The CDR3 DNA reads TGTGCCAGCAGTTTACAGGGGCAGACTGAAGCTTTCTTT.